Listed here are 28 T cell receptor beta chains from one sample, sequenced in a study of T cells after yellow fever vaccination. From the 5' RACE reads, TCRdb called clonotypes with MiXCR, one entry per CDR3 protein. Seen here are about 180,000 distinct CDR3 sequences, approximately 6.2% observed once, and the top ten hold 2.9%. Sample: CD4+ T cells sorted from PBMCs, taken on the day of the first yellow fever vaccination. These receptors were obtained from a man aged 18 to 35 who received the YFV17D yellow fever vaccine.

This clonotype was observed a handful of times. This rearrangement joins TRBV6-5 to TRBJ1-4; D is possibly TRBD1 (5 bases). Germline loops: CDR1 MNHEY, CDR2 SVGAGI. This CDR3 has 15 residues. Trimming pared 2 bases from V and 7 bases from J, leaving 14 bases between. The CDR3 region is CASSYTQAGREKLFF. CDR3 in DNA: TGTGCCAGCAGTTACACCCAGGCGGGGCGTGAAAAACTGTTTTTT.

This clonotype was observed a handful of times. The rearrangement links TRBV20-1 to TRBJ2-3; D gene unclear. V gave up 4 bases and J gave up 4 bases, with 9 bases separating them. The CDR3 length is 12 residues. CDR1 and CDR2 from the germline V gene are DFQATT and SNEGSKA (reference sequence). This chain's CDR3 is CSAINRADTQYF. The CDR3 DNA sequence: TGCAGTGCTATCAATAGGGCAGATACGCAGTATTTT.

The chain links TRBV28 to TRBJ2-2; perhaps TRBD1 as D (5 bases). CDR1 is MDHEN, CDR2 SYDVKM, per germline. There are 14 residues in the CDR3. Trimming took off 3 bases at V and 5 bases at J, with 10 bases between the two ends. This chain's CDR3 is CASSFGRTTGELFF. The CDR3 region has the DNA TGTGCCAGCAGTTTCGGCAGGACAACCGGGGAGCTGTTTTTT.

The chain combines TRBV20-1 with TRBJ2-5; D is perhaps TRBD2 (6 bases). The V and J ends lost 3 bases and 5 bases respectively, with 13 bases between them. The CDR3 runs 13 residues. Per germline, CDR1 DFQATT and CDR2 SNEGSKA (reference sequence). CDR3: CSASWRGQETQYF. The CDR3 nucleotides read TGCAGTGCTAGTTGGCGGGGTCAGGAGACCCAGTACTTC.

This clonotype was detected a few times. The chain recombines TRBV7-8 with TRBJ1-5, with 8 bases that match TRBD1. The CDR3 totals 16 residues. Trimming removed 1 base from V and 2 bases from J; junction bases left unmatched: 4. Germline CDR1 reads SGHVS; CDR2 reads FQNEAQ. The CDR3 here is CASSLGQGLGNQPQHF. The CDR3 nucleotides are TGTGCCAGCAGCTTAGGACAGGGGCTGGGCAATCAGCCCCAGCATTTT. Looking up the rest from reference TRBV7-8 and TRBJ1-5 gives the full variable domain: GAGVSQSPRYKVAKRGQDVALRCDPISGHVSLFWYQQALGQGPEFLTYFQNEAQLDKSGLPSDRFFAERPEGSVSTLKIQRTQQEDSAVYLCASSLGQGLGNQPQHFGDGTRLSIL.

This clonotype was observed many times. The chain is built from TRBV6-5 and TRBJ1-1, with D unresolved. The CDR3 is made up of 15 amino acids. Germline CDR1 is MNHEY and CDR2 is SVGAGI. Deletions cut 2 bases from V and 5 bases from J, with 15 bases between. The CDR3 protein is CASSYKRGRGTEAFF. CDR3 nucleotides: TGTGCCAGCAGTTACAAGCGAGGGCGCGGGACTGAAGCTTTCTTT.

This clonotype came up many times. The chain uses TRBV12-3 or TRBV12-4 and TRBJ2-5; 7 nucleotides align to TRBD1. The trim removed 6 bases at V and 1 base at J, leaving 5 bases unmatched. The CDR3 totals 14 residues. The CDR3 spells CASRKGTAQETQYF. CDR3 in DNA: TGTGCCAGCAGAAAAGGGACAGCCCAAGAGACCCAGTACTTC.

The chain joins TRBV6-1 to TRBJ2-2, with 10 bases matching TRBD1. CDR1 and CDR2 (germline): MNHNS, SASEGT. Trimming removed 4 bases from V and 4 bases from J; junction bases left unmatched: 3. This CDR3 has 15 amino acids. The DNA of the CDR3 is TGTGCCAGCAGTGGGAGACAGGGGGCCACCGGGGAGCTGTTTTTT. It is translated as CASSGRQGATGELFF.

The chain is built from TRBV20-1 and TRBJ2-3; D unresolved. V gave up 5 bases and J gave up 1 base, with 16 bases separating them. The CDR3 extends over 15 amino acids. Germline-derived CDR1 and CDR2 are DFQATT and SNEGSKA (reference sequence). The CDR3 coding sequence is TGCAGTGCTGGGGATGGCGGTGTGGGCACAGATACGCAGTATTTT. Translated, it gives CSAGDGGVGTDTQYF.

This clonotype was counted many times. The V gene is TRBV5-1, the J gene TRBJ1-5, with D unresolved. The CDR3 loop spans 14 amino acids. Germline V lookup: CDR1 SGHRS, CDR2 YFSETQ. V lost 1 base and J 6 bases, leaving 11 bases between the germline ends. CDR3 coding DNA: TGCGCCAGCAGCTTGAACGACTGGGGTCAGCCCCAGCATTTT. Protein: CASSLNDWGQPQHF.

This clonotype was counted at least ten times. V and J are TRBV20-1 and TRBJ2-7; TRBD2 matches 10 bases. The ends lost 6 bases at V and 0 bases at J; junction bases unmatched: 5. The CDR3 covers 14 residues. Germline assignment: CDR1 DFQATT and CDR2 SNEGSKA (reference sequence). The CDR3 coding sequence is TGCAGTGCAACTTTAGCGGGGGGCTCCTACGAGCAGTACTTC. Encoded protein: CSATLAGGSYEQYF.

This clonotype was observed at least ten times. V gene TRBV12-3 or TRBV12-4 combines with J gene TRBJ2-7; 7 bases fit TRBD2. The ends lost 6 bases at V and 3 bases at J; junction bases unmatched: 8. The CDR3 extends over 14 amino acids. The CDR3 DNA sequence: TGTGCCAGCAGCCCTCAGCGGGGCGTCTACGAGCAGTACTTC. It encodes CASSPQRGVYEQYF.

Only a few counts were recorded for this clonotype. The chain recombines TRBV20-1 with TRBJ1-5, with D hard to call. Germline V gene sequence: CDR1 DFQATT, CDR2 SNEGSKA (reference sequence). V was shortened by 5 bases and J by 2 bases, with 13 bases between the two germline ends. The CDR3 loop spans 14 amino acids. The CDR3 sequence is CSARTRLGNQPQHF. CDR3 bases: TGCAGTGCTCGGACTCGGCTAGGCAATCAGCCCCAGCATTTT.

This clonotype was detected ten times or more. The rearrangement joins TRBV5-1 to TRBJ2-2, with D unresolved. CDR3 length: 14 residues. The germline gives CDR1 SGHRS, CDR2 YFSETQ. V was trimmed by 0 bases and J by 5 bases, leaving 8 bases between them. CDR3 loop: CASSLDPGTGELFF. DNA for the CDR3: TGCGCCAGCAGCTTGGATCCCGGAACCGGGGAGCTGTTTTTT.

This clonotype was observed a handful of times. The chain couples TRBV6-5 to TRBJ1-4; 8 positions match TRBD1. The CDR3 has 18 residues. Germline V gene data show CDR1 as MNHEY and CDR2 as SVGAGI. The trim removed 2 bases at V and 6 bases at J, leaving 14 bases unmatched. CDR3 DNA sequence: TGTGCCAGCAGTTACCAAACAATACGACAGGGGCTGGATGAAAAACTGTTTTTT. Translated, it gives CASSYQTIRQGLDEKLFF.

This clonotype has at least ten counts. V gene TRBV11-2 combines with J gene TRBJ1-1; perhaps TRBD1 as D (6 bases). Trimming removed 2 bases at V and 3 bases at J, with 10 bases between. Looked up from germline, CDR1 is SGHAT and CDR2 is FQNNGV. This CDR3 contains 14 residues. This chain's CDR3 is CASSLHRVYTEAFF. For the CDR3, the DNA is TGTGCCAGCAGCTTACACAGGGTCTACACTGAAGCTTTCTTT.

This clonotype was recorded many times. The chain uses TRBV9 and TRBJ1-2; a possible D gene is TRBD1 (5 bases). This CDR3 contains 13 residues. The germline CDR1 and CDR2 sequences are SGDLS and YYNGEE. V shed 6 bases and J shed 8 bases, with 17 bases lying between them. The CDR3 loop reads CASNVPGFGGYTF. The DNA of the CDR3 is TGTGCCAGCAATGTACCAGGGTTCGGGGGCTACACCTTC.

This clonotype was picked up many times. The chain is built from TRBV7-3 and TRBJ2-3; 11 nucleotides agree with TRBD1. V was clipped by 5 bases and J by 2 bases; unmatched bases: 3. Germline CDR1 is SGHTA and CDR2 is FQGTGA. CDR3 size: 15 residues. Written as DNA, the CDR3 is TGTGCCAGCAGCAGGGACAGGGGGTTCACAGATACGCAGTATTTT. It is translated as CASSRDRGFTDTQYF.

Points on this clonotype: One base away lies a much larger clone, so this may be a sequencing read error. The CDR3 end shows no conserved phenylalanine or tryptophan, and so a read error is likely. The chain links TRBV29-1 to TRBJ1-1; no firm D call. Trimming took off 4 bases at V and 2 bases at J, with 2 bases between the two ends. CDR3 length: 10 amino acids. Germline V gene sequence: CDR1 SQVTM, CDR2 ANQGSEA. The chain's CDR3 is CSVGNTEAFL. CDR3 sequence (DNA): TGCAGCGTTGGAAACACTGAAGCTTTCCTT.

The chain recombines TRBV4-3 with TRBJ2-1; D is ambiguous. Trimming removed 2 bases from V and 1 base from J, with 12 bases in between. This CDR3 comprises 16 residues. The germline V gene has CDR1 LGHNA and CDR2 YSLEER. The CDR3 sequence is CASSQSRLGSYNEQFF. CDR3 sequence (DNA): TGCGCCAGCAGCCAATCACGTCTGGGGTCCTACAATGAGCAGTTCTTC.

This clonotype was picked up a small number of times. V gene TRBV6-2 or TRBV6-3 combines with J gene TRBJ2-3; D is tentatively TRBD1 or TRBD2 (5 bases each). Trimming cost V 0 bases and J 2 bases, with 12 bases left between them. The germline gives CDR1 MNHEY, CDR2 SVGEGT. The CDR3 covers 16 residues. The CDR3 sequence is CASSYSTRGFTDTQYF. The CDR3 DNA reads TGTGCCAGCAGTTACTCTACGAGGGGATTCACAGATACGCAGTATTTT.

In this sample, this clonotype turned up many times. This chain links TRBV12-3 or TRBV12-4 with TRBJ2-6; no definite D call. V was shortened by 6 bases and J by 4 bases, with 13 bases between the two germline ends. This CDR3 has 15 amino acids. DNA of the CDR3: TGTGCCAGCAGCAAGACCAACTCCGGGGCCAACGTCCTGACTTTC. Translated: CASSKTNSGANVLTF.

The rearrangement links TRBV19 to TRBJ1-3; TRBD1 agrees at 7 bases. The CDR3 covers 14 residues. Looked up from germline, CDR1 is LNHDA and CDR2 is SQIVND (reference sequence). V shed 8 bases and J 0 bases; nucleotides not matched to a gene: 4. The CDR3 loop is CASRDRVSGNTIYF. CDR3 DNA: TGTGCCAGTCGAGACAGGGTCTCTGGAAACACCATATATTTT. Complete variable domain (other parts from reference TRBV19 and TRBJ1-3): DGGITQSPKYLFRKEGQNVTLSCEQNLNHDAMYWYRQDPGQGLRLIYYSQIVNDFQKGDIAEGYSVSREKKESFPLTVTSAQKNPTAFYLCASRDRVSGNTIYFGEGSWLTVV.

This chain uses TRBV27 with TRBJ2-6, with D unclear. Deletions cut 1 base from V and 3 bases from J, with 7 bases between. The length of the CDR3 is 15 residues. The germline V gene encodes CDR1 MNHEY and CDR2 SMNVEV (reference sequence). The CDR3 DNA reads TGTGCCAGCAGTTTATTTGGGCGTGGGGCCAACGTCCTGACTTTC. It yields the protein CASSLFGRGANVLTF.

This clonotype was seen ten or more times. The chain recombines TRBV4-3 with TRBJ2-3; D is unclear. The CDR3 spans 14 residues. Trimming pared 1 base from V and 0 bases from J, leaving 5 bases between. Germline V CDR1 and CDR2: LGHNA, YSLEER. The CDR3 reads CASSQGASTDTQYF. DNA of the CDR3: TGCGCCAGCAGCCAAGGTGCTAGCACAGATACGCAGTATTTT.

This clonotype was seen a few times. The chain has TRBV30 and TRBJ2-5; TRBD1 matches 9 bases. Germline V CDR1 and CDR2: GTSNPN, SVGIG (reference sequence). Germline trimming cut 1 base from V and 4 bases from J; bases unmatched to any gene: 10. This CDR3 spans 16 amino acids. The CDR3 reads CAWSASGTGLGETQYF. For the CDR3, the DNA is TGTGCCTGGAGTGCATCCGGGACAGGGCTCGGAGAGACCCAGTACTTC.

Remarks on this clonotype: One junction end disagrees with the germline gene, perhaps due to a read error. V and J are TRBV7-2 and TRBJ2-2; possibly TRBD1 or TRBD2 for D (6 bases each). Per germline, CDR1 SGHTA and CDR2 FQGNSA. This CDR3 is built from 14 residues. DNA of the CDR3: TGTGCCATCAGCCCTGGGGGGCGACCGGGGGAGCTGTTTTTT. It is translated as CAISPGGRPGELFF. The full variable domain, with the rest looked up from reference TRBV7-2 and TRBJ2-2, is GAGVSQSPSNKVTEKGKDVELRCDPISGHTALYWYRQSLGQGLEFLIYFQGNSAPDKSGLPSDRFSAERTGGSVSTLTIQRTQQEDSAVYLCAISPGGRPGELFFGEGSRLTVL.

This clonotype was detected ten times or more. The chain carries TRBV12-3 or TRBV12-4 and TRBJ2-2; D call uncertain. This CDR3 has 14 residues. The V and J ends lost 6 bases and 5 bases respectively, with 13 bases between them. The CDR3 nucleotides are TGTGCCAGCAGACCAAGGCAGGAAACCGGGGAGCTGTTTTTT. Translation gives CASRPRQETGELFF.